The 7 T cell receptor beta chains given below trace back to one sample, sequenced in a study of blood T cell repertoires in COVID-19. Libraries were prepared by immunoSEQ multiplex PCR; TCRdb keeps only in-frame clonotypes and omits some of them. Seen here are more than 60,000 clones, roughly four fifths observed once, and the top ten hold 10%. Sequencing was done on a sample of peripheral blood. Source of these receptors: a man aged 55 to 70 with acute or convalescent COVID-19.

The CDR3 region has the DNA TGTGCCAGCAGCCCGAGTTATGGAAACACCATATATTTT. Its protein is CASSPSYGNTIYF. The chain joins TRBV7-3 to TRBJ1-3; D is uncertain. There are 13 residues in the CDR3. V dropped 5 bases and J dropped 3 bases, with 8 bases sitting between them. Germline-derived CDR1 and CDR2 are SGHTA and FQGTGA.

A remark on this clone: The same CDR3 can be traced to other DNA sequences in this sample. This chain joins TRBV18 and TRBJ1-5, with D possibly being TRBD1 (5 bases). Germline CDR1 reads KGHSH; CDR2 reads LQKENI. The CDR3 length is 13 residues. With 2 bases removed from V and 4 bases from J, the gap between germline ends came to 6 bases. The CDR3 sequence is CASSPTGNQPQHF. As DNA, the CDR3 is TGTGCCAGCTCACCAACAGGAAATCAGCCCCAGCATTTT.

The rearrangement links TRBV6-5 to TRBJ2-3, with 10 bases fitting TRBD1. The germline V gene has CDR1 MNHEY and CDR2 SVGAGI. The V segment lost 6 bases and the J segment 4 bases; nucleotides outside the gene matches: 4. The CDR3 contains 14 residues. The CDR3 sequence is CASRGTGDSDTQYF. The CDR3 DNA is TGTGCCAGCAGAGGGACAGGGGATTCAGATACGCAGTATTTT.

The CDR3 protein is CASRRLGRTGYEQYF. CDR3 coding DNA: TGTGCCAGCAGGCGCCTCGGCCGCACGGGGTACGAGCAGTACTTC. This chain joins TRBV27 and TRBJ2-7; possibly TRBD2 for D (5 bases). Germline CDR1 is MNHEY and CDR2 is SMNVEV (reference sequence). The length of the CDR3 is 15 residues. The ends were cut back, 6 bases at V and 4 bases at J, with 19 bases in the middle.

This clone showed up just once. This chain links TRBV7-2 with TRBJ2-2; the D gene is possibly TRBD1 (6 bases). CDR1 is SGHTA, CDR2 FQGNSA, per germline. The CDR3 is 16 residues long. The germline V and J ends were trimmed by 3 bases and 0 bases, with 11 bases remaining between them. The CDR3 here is CASSFQGYANTGELFF. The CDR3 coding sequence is TGTGCCAGCAGCTTCCAGGGGTACGCGAACACCGGGGAGCTGTTTTTT.

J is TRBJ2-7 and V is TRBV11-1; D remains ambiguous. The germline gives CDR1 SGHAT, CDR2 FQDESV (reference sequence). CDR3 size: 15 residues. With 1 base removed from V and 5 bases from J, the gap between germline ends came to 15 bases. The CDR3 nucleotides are TGTGCCAGCAGCTTAGGGCAGGCCTACGTTCACGAGCAGTACTTC. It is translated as CASSLGQAYVHEQYF.

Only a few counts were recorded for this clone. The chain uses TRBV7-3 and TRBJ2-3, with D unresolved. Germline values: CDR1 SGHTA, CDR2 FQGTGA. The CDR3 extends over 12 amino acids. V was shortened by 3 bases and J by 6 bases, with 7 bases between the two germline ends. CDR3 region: CASSFPGDTQYF. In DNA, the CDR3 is TGTGCCAGCAGCTTCCCCGGTGATACGCAGTATTTT.